The 30 T cell receptor beta chains below come from one sample, sequenced in a study of T cells in Graves' hyperthyroidism and ophthalmopathy. Amplification of TCR beta CDR3 regions used RNA as the template. The HTBI primer set drove a first-round RT-PCR of the TCR CDR3. TCRdb itself ran the multiplex PCR reads through MiXCR, one entry per CDR3 protein. This table has more than 500,000 distinct CDR3 sequences, about 45% appearing once. Sample: peripheral blood or thyroid tissue (not recorded which). These TCRs come from an adult woman with Graves' disease, either hyperthyroidism or ophthalmopathy (not recorded which).

This clonotype was seen a handful of times. The chain recombines TRBV29-1 with TRBJ1-1; no definite D call. V was shortened by 5 bases and J by 0 bases, with 7 bases between the two germline ends. The V gene's germline CDR1 is SQVTM and CDR2 ANQGSEA. The CDR3 has 12 amino acids. The CDR3 DNA follows: TGCAGCGTTTCAGGCATGAACACTGAAGCTTTCTTT. It yields the protein CSVSGMNTEAFF.

This clonotype appeared many times. The V gene is TRBV6-2 or TRBV6-3, the J gene TRBJ2-7; 8 bases are a match to TRBD1. Trimming took 5 bases from V and 2 from J; bases not matched to a gene: 8. The CDR3 consists of 15 residues. The germline CDR1 and CDR2 sequences are MNHEY and SVGEGT. The CDR3 DNA sequence: TGTGCCAGCAGTCCTTGGACAGGGATTGCCTACGAGCAGTACTTC. Residues: CASSPWTGIAYEQYF.

V gene TRBV2 combines with J gene TRBJ1-3, with D maybe TRBD1 (6 bases). CDR1 is SNHLY, CDR2 FYNNEI, per germline. This CDR3 comprises 16 residues. Trimming removed 5 bases at V and 2 bases at J, with 16 bases between. The CDR3 coding sequence is TGTGCCAGCAGTATAGCGGGGGCAATCCCTGGAAACACCATATATTTT. This encodes CASSIAGAIPGNTIYF.

This clonotype was seen at least ten times. The rearrangement joins TRBV5-6 to TRBJ2-6; D tentatively reads TRBD1 or TRBD2 (5 bases each). Germline V lookup: CDR1 SGHDT, CDR2 YYEEEE. Trimming left V 1 base short and J 3 bases short, with 8 bases between. The CDR3 contains 15 residues. The CDR3 DNA reads TGTGCCAGCAGCTTGATGGGGGTTGGGGCCAACGTCCTGACTTTC. Its translation: CASSLMGVGANVLTF.

This chain uses TRBV20-1 with TRBJ2-7; D remains unclear. This CDR3 is built from 15 residues. V gave up 0 bases and J gave up 1 base, with 13 bases separating them. CDR1 is DFQATT, CDR2 SNEGSKA, per germline (reference sequence). The CDR3 loop reads CSARDRRGSSYEQYF. The CDR3 region has the DNA TGCAGTGCTAGAGATCGGCGTGGTTCGTCCTACGAGCAGTACTTC.

The chain uses TRBV7-8 and TRBJ2-2; 8 nucleotides line up with TRBD2. CDR1 and CDR2 (germline): SGHVS, FQNEAQ. The length of the CDR3 is 17 residues. Trimming at V came to 0 bases and at J to 5 bases, leaving 8 bases not matched to a gene. The CDR3, as DNA: TGTGCCAGCAGCTTAGCGATGGCGGGGGGTAATACCGGGGAGCTGTTTTTT. This translates into CASSLAMAGGNTGELFF.

The chain links TRBV29-1 to TRBJ2-7; the match to TRBD2 covers 9 bases. This CDR3 has 13 residues. Germline V CDR1 and CDR2: SQVTM, ANQGSEA. The V gene end was trimmed by 3 bases and the J gene end by 5 bases; junction bases not matched to a gene: 5. The CDR3 region is CSVEGTSLNEQYF. The CDR3 bases are TGCAGCGTTGAGGGGACTAGCTTGAACGAGCAGTACTTC.

The CDR3 spells CASSLAGTSIYEQYF. In DNA, the CDR3 is TGTGCCAGCAGCTTGGCCGGGACAAGCATCTACGAGCAGTACTTC. This sequence joins TRBV5-5 and TRBJ2-7; D possibly corresponds to TRBD1 (6 bases). The germline gives CDR1 SGHKS, CDR2 YYEKEE (reference sequence). Trimming stripped 0 bases from V and 3 bases from J, with 13 bases between. This CDR3 has 15 amino acids.

The V call is TRBV9, the J call TRBJ2-5; 9 bases are shared with TRBD2. The CDR3 covers 16 residues. Trimming removed 5 bases from V and 7 bases from J; junction bases left unmatched: 15. Germline assignment: CDR1 SGDLS and CDR2 YYNGEE. CDR3 region: CASRIDISGSLGTQYF. The CDR3 region has the DNA TGTGCCAGCAGGATAGATATTAGCGGGAGTTTGGGGACCCAGTACTTC.

The V gene is TRBV5-1, the J gene TRBJ2-5, with D hard to call. Trimming pared 0 bases from V and 13 bases from J, leaving 13 bases between. CDR3 size: 12 residues. Germline values: CDR1 SGHRS, CDR2 YFSETQ. The CDR3 protein is CASSLAQDAWYF. The CDR3 DNA follows: TGCGCCAGCAGCTTGGCTCAGGACGCATGGTACTTC.

CDR3 amino acids: CSVVFRISNTEAFF. Written as DNA, the CDR3 is TGCAGCGTTGTTTTTAGGATTTCGAACACTGAAGCTTTCTTT. J is TRBJ1-1 and V is TRBV29-1; D call uncertain. The V end was cut by 4 bases, the J end by 1 base, with 13 bases between. The CDR3 consists of 14 residues. The germline V gene has CDR1 SQVTM and CDR2 ANQGSEA.

The chain combines TRBV7-2 with TRBJ2-5, with 9 bases matching TRBD1. V shed 3 bases and J 0 bases; nucleotides not matched to a gene: 5. CDR3 length: 16 residues. Germline CDR1 and CDR2: SGHTA and FQGNSA. In nucleotides, the CDR3 is TGTGCCAGCAGCTTCCAGACAGGGGGATACCAAGAGACCCAGTACTTC. This encodes CASSFQTGGYQETQYF.

This clonotype occurred many times. The rearrangement joins TRBV7-9 to TRBJ2-7; D possibly uses TRBD1 or TRBD2 (5 bases each). The V gene's germline CDR1 is SEHNR and CDR2 FQNEAQ (reference sequence). The CDR3 is 14 amino acids. V shed 4 bases and J shed 4 bases, with 14 bases lying between them. CDR3 protein: CASSSEGKRYEQYF. CDR3 DNA: TGTGCCAGCAGCTCCGAGGGGAAGAGGTACGAGCAGTACTTC.

This clonotype showed up many times. The chain links TRBV6-1 to TRBJ1-2; TRBD1 might be the D (5 bases). From germline, CDR1 is MNHNS and CDR2 SASEGT. Trimming took 6 bases from V and 2 from J, leaving 10 bases between them. This CDR3 spans 13 amino acids. DNA for the CDR3: TGTGCCAGCAGGGACATTGGGAACTATGGCTACACCTTC. Protein sequence: CASRDIGNYGYTF.

This clonotype was observed once. It may be a read error: a sequence one base away is much more abundant. The chain is built from TRBV4-1 and TRBJ1-6; no reliable D call. Germline CDR1 and CDR2: MGHRA and YSYEKL. This CDR3 region has 13 residues. CDR3 in DNA: TGTGCCAGCAGCCAAGAGAGCCGATCACCCCCCCACTTT. This codes for CASSQESRSPPHF.

This clonotype appeared many times. The chain uses TRBV7-8 and TRBJ2-7, with a weak D call TRBD2 (5 bases). The CDR3 sequence is 14 residues long. V dropped 4 bases and J dropped 5 bases, with 15 bases sitting between them. The germline gives CDR1 SGHVS, CDR2 FQNEAQ. The DNA for the CDR3 is TGTGCCAGCAGCTCCGGGATCGGGATCAACGAGCAGTACTTC. It is translated as CASSSGIGINEQYF.

This clonotype was counted ten times or more. The J gene is TRBJ1-1, the V gene TRBV6-5; D call uncertain. Per germline, CDR1 MNHEY and CDR2 SVGAGI. Trimming pared 7 bases from V and 4 bases from J, leaving 16 bases between. The length of the CDR3 is 14 residues. The chain's CDR3 is CASTSPGRATEAFF. CDR3 nucleotides: TGTGCCAGCACTAGCCCCGGACGGGCCACTGAAGCTTTCTTT.

This clonotype has at least ten counts. This rearrangement joins TRBV4-2 to TRBJ1-1, with no clear D. Germline CDR1 is LGHNA and CDR2 is YNFKEQ. Trimming removed 0 bases from V and 1 base from J, with 6 bases in between. The CDR3 spans 14 residues. CDR3 nucleotides: TGTGCCAGCAGCCAAGATAGGGAGAACACTGAAGCTTTCTTT. Its translation: CASSQDRENTEAFF.

This clonotype appeared many times. The rearrangement joins TRBV7-2 to TRBJ1-6, with D perhaps TRBD1 (5 bases). Trimming took off 5 bases at V and 3 bases at J, with 11 bases between the two ends. The CDR3 sequence is 15 residues long. CDR1 SGHTA and CDR2 FQGNSA come from the germline V gene. The DNA of the CDR3 is TGTGCCAGCAGCCCAGGGCGGTTCTATAATTCACCCCTCCACTTT. Amino acid sequence: CASSPGRFYNSPLHF. The variable domain in full, with the rest retrieved from reference TRBV7-2 and TRBJ1-6, is GAGVSQSPSNKVTEKGKDVELRCDPISGHTALYWYRQSLGQGLEFLIYFQGNSAPDKSGLPSDRFSAERTGGSVSTLTIQRTQQEDSAVYLCASSPGRFYNSPLHFGNGTRLTVT.

This clonotype was seen at least ten times. The V gene is TRBV6-5, the J gene TRBJ2-7, with D maybe TRBD1 (6 bases). V lost 0 bases and J lost 2, with 11 bases in between. This CDR3 has 15 residues. Germline V gives CDR1 MNHEY, CDR2 SVGAGI. The CDR3 sequence: CASSYSGATTYEQYF. In DNA, the CDR3 is TGTGCCAGCAGTTACTCGGGGGCTACGACCTACGAGCAGTACTTC.

The rearrangement joins TRBV10-3 to TRBJ2-5; D is unresolved. The germline CDR1 and CDR2 sequences are ENHRY and SYGVKD. The CDR3 consists of 14 residues. V shed 1 base and J shed 3 bases, with 9 bases lying between them. CDR3 amino acids: CAISELVAKETQYF. The DNA of the CDR3 is TGTGCCATCAGTGAGTTGGTGGCTAAAGAGACCCAGTACTTC.

The chain links TRBV4-1 to TRBJ2-7; TRBD2 is a possible D gene (6 bases). V was shortened by 4 bases and J by 2 bases, with 15 bases between the two germline ends. CDR1 and CDR2 (germline): MGHRA, YSYEKL. The CDR3 has 15 amino acids. CDR3 sequence reads: CASSRERGSAYEQYF. CDR3 bases: TGCGCCAGCAGCCGAGAACGGGGGTCAGCCTACGAGCAGTACTTC.

J is TRBJ1-5 and V is TRBV29-1; D gene unclear. Germline assignment: CDR1 SQVTM and CDR2 ANQGSEA. The V gene lost 7 bases and the J gene lost 0 bases, with 7 bases spanning the gap. CDR3 length: 12 residues. CDR3 DNA: TGCAGCGCTCGATATAGCAATCAGCCCCAGCATTTT. It translates to CSARYSNQPQHF. Drawing the rest from reference TRBV29-1 and TRBJ1-5, the complete variable domain is SAVISQKPSRDICQRGTSLTIQCQVDSQVTMMFWYRQQPGQSLTLIATANQGSEATYESGFVIDKFPISRPNLTFSTLTVSNMSPEDSSIYLCSARYSNQPQHFGDGTRLSIL.

This clonotype was found many times. The chain couples TRBV20-1 to TRBJ1-6; no definite D call. Germline V lookup: CDR1 DFQATT, CDR2 SNEGSKA (reference sequence). The V and J ends lost 3 bases and 7 bases respectively, with 7 bases between them. The CDR3 is made up of 12 amino acids. For the CDR3, the DNA is TGCAGTGCTAGGACGGGGAATTCACCCCTCCACTTT. Residues: CSARTGNSPLHF.

Ten or more counts support this clonotype. CDR3 amino acids: CASTSGQENTEAFF. The CDR3 nucleotides read TGTGCCAGTACTTCCGGACAGGAGAACACTGAAGCTTTCTTT. The V and J genes are TRBV19 and TRBJ1-1; 7 positions match TRBD1. Germline V gene sequence: CDR1 LNHDA, CDR2 SQIVND (reference sequence). The ends lost 7 bases at V and 1 base at J; junction bases unmatched: 6. The CDR3 has 14 residues.

The CDR3, as DNA: TGTGCCACCAGTGACGAAGGGACTAGCGGGAAAGAGACCCAGTACTTC. Translated, it gives CATSDEGTSGKETQYF. The V call is TRBV24-1, the J call TRBJ2-5; 13 bases align to TRBD2. Looked up from germline, CDR1 is KGHDR and CDR2 is SFDVKD. The ends lost 4 bases at V and 3 bases at J; junction bases unmatched: 4. This CDR3 contains 16 residues.

This clonotype appeared many times. The rearrangement joins TRBV20-1 to TRBJ2-3, with no clear D. This CDR3 has 12 residues. V lost 3 bases to trimming and J lost 1 base, with 5 bases between them. CDR1 is DFQATT, CDR2 SNEGSKA, per germline (reference sequence). DNA for the CDR3: TGCAGTGCTAGTACGGGCACAGATACGCAGTATTTT. The encoded protein is CSASTGTDTQYF.

With respect to this clonotype: This may be a read error, as it is one base from a much larger clone. In DNA, the CDR3 is TGTGCCATCAGTGAGGGGGGTCTGGGAGAGACCCAGTACTTC. The encoded protein is CAISEGGLGETQYF. V is TRBV10-3 and J is TRBJ2-5, with D tentatively TRBD1 or TRBD2 (5 bases each). The germline gives CDR1 ENHRY, CDR2 SYGVKD. Trimming took off 2 bases at V and 4 bases at J, with 11 bases between the two ends. The CDR3 length is 14 residues.

The table lists this clonotype with many counts. The J gene is TRBJ1-2, the V gene TRBV12-3 or TRBV12-4; TRBD1 agrees at 7 bases. The J segment lost 5 bases and the V segment lost 6 bases, leaving 6 bases of the junction unmatched. The CDR3 has 13 residues. CDR3 sequence (DNA): TGTGCCAGCAGATCCGGACAGGATTATGGCTACACCTTC. It translates to CASRSGQDYGYTF.

The rearrangement uses TRBV20-1 and TRBJ1-2; D perhaps matches TRBD1 (5 bases). Trimming took 3 bases from V and 6 from J, leaving 17 bases between them. Germline-derived CDR1 and CDR2 are DFQATT and SNEGSKA (reference sequence). The CDR3 is 14 amino acids. The CDR3: CSARNPLGDDGYTF. Written as DNA, the CDR3 is TGCAGTGCTAGGAACCCACTCGGGGACGATGGCTACACCTTC.